One sample yielded the 4 T cell receptor beta chains listed below, sequenced in a study of blood T cell repertoires in COVID-19 (dated by TCRdb to the early 2020s). The library was made by the immunoSEQ multiplex PCR assay. Not all clones reach the TCRdb copy of this immuneACCESS table, which keeps in-frame sequences only. Checked studies attribute under half of the gap to unresolved V genes and leave the rest unexplained. The sample table holds 150,000 to 200,000 clones, of which over 80% were seen once. About 5% of the sample is held by the ten biggest clonotypes. Sequencing input: peripheral blood. The receptors derive from a woman aged 50 to 65 with acute or convalescent COVID-19.

The V call is TRBV2, the J call TRBJ1-4, with TRBD1 as a possible D gene (5 bases). The CDR3 spans 14 residues. Between the trimmed V and J ends, which lost 5 bases and 4 bases, there was a span of 11 bases. The germline V gene has CDR1 SNHLY and CDR2 FYNNEI. This chain's CDR3 is CASSLREVNEKLFF. The CDR3 coding sequence is TGTGCCAGCAGTCTCAGGGAGGTTAATGAAAAACTGTTTTTT.

CDR3 residues: CASSVVHGAEAFF. CDR3 nucleotides: TGTGCCAGCAGCGTAGTCCATGGAGCTGAAGCTTTCTTT. The V and J genes are TRBV9 and TRBJ1-1, with D uncertain. Looked up from germline, CDR1 is SGDLS and CDR2 is YYNGEE. There are 13 residues in the CDR3. Trimming cost V 0 bases and J 6 bases, with 9 bases left between them.

The chain couples TRBV27 to TRBJ2-1; D gene unclear. Trimming cost V 3 bases and J 1 base, with 7 bases left between them. The CDR3 has 14 residues. Germline-derived CDR1 and CDR2 are MNHEY and SMNVEV (reference sequence). The CDR3 nucleotides read TGTGCCAGCAGTTTTGGCAGTTCCTACAATGAGCAGTTCTTC. Residues: CASSFGSSYNEQFF.

The rearrangement links TRBV11-2 to TRBJ2-7; 9 bases are shared with TRBD1. V lost 4 bases to trimming and J lost 3 bases; unmatched junction nucleotides: 10. The CDR3 runs to 16 residues. Germline values: CDR1 SGHAT, CDR2 FQNNGV. CDR3 nucleotides: TGTGCCAGCAGCTCCCCCCGGGACAGGGCCCTCTACGAGCAGTACTTC. Protein product: CASSSPRDRALYEQYF.